This is a list of T cell receptor beta chains from one sample in a study of T cell therapy after organ transplantation. The protocol was immunoSEQ multiplex PCR, while the TCRdb copy is restricted to in-frame clones and leaves out a portion. The sample has 3,000 to 4,000 clones, 65% to 70% seen once; the top ten hold 38%. These receptors' targets are unknown. The starting material was CD8+ T cells from blood, obtained after autologous CMV-specific T cell therapy. Source of these receptors: a human patient who had received a solid organ transplant and had CMV disease. Some T cells could come from the graft donor. Each CDR3 is given with its conserved first and last residue. A D gene is named only where the DNA matches it firmly. For some rows the clone size is stated as once, few or many, or as a class when expanded; others skip it.

TRBV6-6	14	NA	NA	TRBJ1-2	TGTGCCAGCATCAAAGACCTGACCCCCTCCGGCTACACCTTC	CASIKDLTPSGYTF
TRBV6-1	14	NA	NA	TRBJ1-5	TGTGCCAGCAGTGAATCGATAAACAATCAGCCCCAGCATTTT	CASSESINNQPQHF
TRBV7-8	15	NA	NA	TRBJ1-1	TGTGCCAGCAGCTTAGATTTAGGGAAGAACACTGAAGCTTTCTTT	CASSLDLGKNTEAFF
TRBV5-6	14	NA	few	TRBJ1-6	TGTGCCAGCAGCGACGGCAGGGGTTTTTCACCCCTCCACTTT	CASSDGRGFSPLHF
TRBV13	13	NA	NA	TRBJ2-1	TGTGCCAGCAGCTTAGGTCCCTACAATGAGCAGTTCTTC	CASSLGPYNEQFF
TRBV7-9	13	NA	NA	TRBJ1-2	TGTGCCAGCAGCTTGGAGAGAAACTATGGCTACACCTTC	CASSLERNYGYTF
TRBV27	13	NA	few	TRBJ2-5	TGTGCCAGCAGTTCCTACCTGGGGGAGACCCAGTACTTC	CASSSYLGETQYF
TRBV7-2	15	TRBD2	NA	TRBJ2-5	TGTGCCAGCAGCTTAGATCCGGGAGGGTTCGGGACCCAGTACTTC	CASSLDPGGFGTQYF
TRBV27	14	NA	NA	TRBJ1-1	TGTGCCAGCACCCCGGGAGGTAAGGACACTGAAGCTTTCTTT	CASTPGGKDTEAFF
TRBV10-3	14	TRBD2	few	TRBJ2-5	TGTGCCATCAGTCCTAGCGGCACCCAAGAGACCCAGTACTTC	CAISPSGTQETQYF
TRBV19	14	NA	NA	TRBJ1-3	TGTGCCAGCCTACCCTCGGACACTAGAAACACCATATATTTT	CASLPSDTRNTIYF
TRBV9	13	NA	NA	TRBJ2-3	TGTGCCAGCAGCGTAGCGTATGGAGATACGCAGTATTTT	CASSVAYGDTQYF
TRBV4-2	16	NA	few	TRBJ2-5	TGTGCCAGCAGCTCGAAGGACCCAACCCTACAAGAGACCCAGTACTTC	CASSSKDPTLQETQYF
TRBV30	12	NA	NA	TRBJ2-5	TGTGCCGGACAAAGAGATCAAGAGACCCAGTACTTC	CAGQRDQETQYF
TRBV7-9	17	NA	NA	TRBJ2-5	TGTGCCAGCAGCTTCCCGCTGAGCACGGTACAGCCTGAGACCCAGTACTTC	CASSFPLSTVQPETQYF